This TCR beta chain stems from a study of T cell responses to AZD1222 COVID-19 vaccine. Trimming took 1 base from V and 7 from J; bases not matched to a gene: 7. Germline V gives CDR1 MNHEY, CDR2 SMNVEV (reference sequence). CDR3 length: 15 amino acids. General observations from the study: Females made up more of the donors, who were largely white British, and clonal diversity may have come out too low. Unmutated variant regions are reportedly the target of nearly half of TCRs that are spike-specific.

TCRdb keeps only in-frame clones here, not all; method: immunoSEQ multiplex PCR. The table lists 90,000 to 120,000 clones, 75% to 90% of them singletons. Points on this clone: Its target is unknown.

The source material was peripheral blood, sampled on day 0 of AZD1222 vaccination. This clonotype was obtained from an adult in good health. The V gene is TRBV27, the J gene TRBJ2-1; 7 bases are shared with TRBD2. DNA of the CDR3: TGTGCCAGCAGTTTATGGCGGGGGAGACTTAATGAGCAGTTCTTC. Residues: CASSLWRGRLNEQFF.